The rows below give T cell receptor beta chains drawn from one sample of a study of CD8+CD57+ T cells in acquired aplastic anemia. TCRdb redid the calling of the reads with MiXCR, one entry per CDR3 protein. This sample has 200,000 to 300,000 distinct CDR3 sequences, with roughly half found just once. Sample: sorted CD4+, CD8+, or CD8+CD57+ T cells (not recorded which) from PBMCs. The receptors derive from a human donor with aplastic anemia. CDR3s include the opening cysteine and the closing phenylalanine or tryptophan. The order of the fields is CDR3 length, clone size, V gene, J gene, D gene, CDR3 protein, CDR3 DNA. A D gene is named only where the DNA matches it firmly. The listing skips clone size in some rows; elsewhere it reads once, few, many or a size class.

>14|many|TRBV29-1|TRBJ2-7|TRBD2
CSVAGSGRTYEQYF
TGCAGCGTTGCGGGTAGCGGGAGAACCTACGAGCAGTACTTC
>19|.|TRBV12-5|TRBJ2-1|TRBD1
CASSPIPGQGYYYYNEQFF
TGTGCCAGCTCACCCATCCCGGGACAGGGCTACTACTACTACAATGAGCAGTTCTTC
>14|.|TRBV6-2/TRBV6-3|TRBJ1-2|TRBD1
CASIRTGKSGGYTF
TGTGCCAGCATCCGGACAGGGAAGTCGGGTGGCTACACCTTC
>14|once|TRBV10-3|TRBJ1-1|.
CAISETGGQTTAFF
TGTGCCATCAGTGAGACGGGCGGACAGACAACAGCTTTCTTT
>14|.|TRBV28|TRBJ1-2|.
CASAGTQRRVGYTF
TGTGCCAGCGCCGGGACCCAAAGGAGGGTTGGCTACACCTTC
>15|few|TRBV9|TRBJ2-3|.
CAGREEGLSTDTQYF
TGTGCCGGCAGGGAGGAGGGACTGAGCACAGATACGCAGTATTTT
>19|few|TRBV12-3/TRBV12-4|TRBJ2-1|TRBD2
CASSSGTLTGLAPYNEQFF
TGTGCCAGCAGCTCGGGTACTTTGACGGGACTAGCGCCCTACAATGAGCAGTTCTTC
>16|many|TRBV14|TRBJ1-1|.
CASSQDPGGVNTEAFF
TGTGCCAGCAGCCAAGATCCCGGGGGCGTAAACACTGAAGCTTTCTTT
>14|.|TRBV5-1|TRBJ1-5|.
CASSQGQLNQPQHF
TGCGCCAGCAGCCAAGGCCAACTCAACCAGCCCCAGCATTTT
>15|many|TRBV13|TRBJ2-3|.
CASSFGGRSADTQYF
TGTGCCAGCAGCTTCGGGGGGCGTTCCGCAGATACGCAGTATTTT
>11|.|TRBV7-9|TRBJ1-2|.
CALGGGYGYTF
TGTGCCTTAGGGGGGGGCTATGGCTACACCTTC
>15|.|TRBV7-3|TRBJ2-3|.
CASSSGVGFPDTQYF
TGTGCCAGCAGCTCGGGCGTGGGGTTCCCAGATACGCAGTATTTT
>14|.|TRBV9|TRBJ2-6|TRBD2
CASSAGGAADVLTF
TGTGCCAGCAGCGCGGGGGGGGCTGCCGACGTCCTGACTTTC
>11|many|TRBV5-6|TRBJ2-1|.
CASSVAYEQFF
TGTGCCAGCAGTGTTGCCTATGAGCAGTTCTTC
>13|.|TRBV27|TRBJ1-5|.
CASSLSIVQPQHF
TGTGCCAGCAGTTTATCGATTGTCCAGCCCCAGCATTTT
>11|many|TRBV5-8|TRBJ1-1|TRBD1
CASTQGGEAFF
TGTGCCAGCACCCAGGGGGGTGAAGCTTTCTTT
>13|many|TRBV10-3|TRBJ2-7|TRBD1
CAIRTTGGYEQYF
TGTGCCATCAGGACGACAGGGGGCTACGAGCAGTACTTC
>14|.|TRBV19|TRBJ1-6|TRBD1
CASRRGTDNSPLHF
TGTGCCAGTAGACGGGGGACAGATAATTCACCCCTCCACTTT
>13|many|TRBV5-6|TRBJ1-1|.
CASTSPPGTEAFF
TGTGCCAGCACCTCGCCTCCGGGCACTGAAGCTTTCTTT
>12|.|TRBV18|TRBJ2-2|.
CASSPRAGELFF
TGTGCCAGCTCACCACGCGCCGGGGAGCTGTTTTTT
>13|.|TRBV7-2|TRBJ1-5|.
CASSLQDDQPQHF
TGTGCCAGCAGCTTACAGGACGATCAGCCCCAGCATTTT
>16|many|TRBV10-2|TRBJ1-6|.
CASSESSSGTNSPLHF
TGCGCCAGCAGTGAGTCGTCTTCAGGGACTAATTCACCCCTCCACTTT
>14|many|TRBV28|TRBJ2-5|.
CASSLGLSITAQYF
TGTGCCAGCAGTTTAGGTCTCTCCATTACGGCCCAGTACTTC
>17|many|TRBV6-1|TRBJ2-2|TRBD2
CASTRLAGGPGDGELFF
TGTGCCAGCACCCGACTAGCGGGAGGGCCGGGTGACGGGGAGCTGTTTTTT
>15|few|TRBV7-2|TRBJ2-3|.
CASSLALRRGNEQYF
TGTGCCAGCAGCTTAGCTTTACGTCGAGGGAATGAGCAGTATTTT
>13|many|TRBV4-3|TRBJ1-3|.
CASSPGGMDTIYF
TGCGCCAGCAGCCCCGGGGGAATGGACACCATATATTTT
>14|many|TRBV5-6|TRBJ2-5|.
CASSFSARQETQYF
TGTGCCAGCAGCTTTTCTGCGCGTCAAGAGACCCAGTACTTC
>14|few|TRBV4-3|TRBJ1-1|.
CASSLSQGFTEAFF
TGCGCCAGCAGCCTCTCACAGGGTTTCACTGAAGCTTTCTTT
>15|few|TRBV27|TRBJ2-2|.
CASRRTVPNTGELFF
TGTGCCAGCAGGAGGACGGTCCCTAACACCGGGGAGCTGTTTTTT
>17|many|TRBV19|TRBJ1-4|.
CASSITSVGSVNEKLFF
TGTGCCAGTAGTATTACATCGGTGGGCAGCGTAAATGAAAAACTGTTTTTT
>18|.|TRBV7-3|TRBJ2-6|TRBD1
CASSILGTARSGANVLTF
TGTGCCAGCAGCATCCTCGGGACAGCGCGCTCTGGGGCCAACGTCCTGACTTTC
>21|.|TRBV21-1|TRBJ2-3|.
CASSDTRRSLPWGSAADTQYF
TGTGCCAGCAGCGATACTAGACGGAGCCTGCCCTGGGGATCAGCGGCAGATACGCAGTATTTT
>14|.|TRBV13|TRBJ2-7|.
CASSQTGPSYEQYF
TGTGCCAGCAGCCAAACCGGGCCGAGCTACGAGCAGTACTTC
>12|many|TRBV7-3|TRBJ2-7|.
CASSPDRVRQYF
TGTGCCAGCAGCCCCGACCGGGTACGGCAGTACTTC
>13|.|TRBV20-1|TRBJ2-5|.
CSASLDTQETQYF
TGCAGTGCTAGTCTTGACACCCAAGAGACCCAGTACTTC
>13|few|TRBV29-1|TRBJ2-3|.
CSDTRRSYDTQYF
TGCAGCGATACTAGACGGAGCTACGATACGCAGTATTTT
>13|.|TRBV24-1|TRBJ1-1|.
CATSAGLMTEAFF
TGTGCCACCAGTGCAGGGTTGATGACTGAAGCTTTCTTT
>15|many|TRBV4-3|TRBJ2-2|.
CASNQGGLDTGELFF
TGCGCCAGCAACCAGGGGGGGCTAGACACCGGGGAGCTGTTTTTT
>16|many|TRBV5-8|TRBJ1-5|.
CASSLVLSDSDQPQHF
TGTGCCAGCAGCTTGGTCCTGTCGGACTCTGATCAGCCCCAGCATTTT
>15|many|TRBV2|TRBJ2-1|.
CASSKGRSSYNEQFF
TGTGCCAGCAGCAAAGGTAGGAGCTCCTACAATGAGCAGTTCTTC
>13|.|TRBV20-1|TRBJ2-7|TRBD2
CSASGRGGVEQYF
TGCAGTGCTAGTGGGAGGGGAGGAGTCGAGCAGTACTTC
>13|.|TRBV20-1|TRBJ2-3|.
CSAKLGGTDTQYF
TGCAGTGCGAAGTTGGGAGGCACAGATACGCAGTATTTT
>13|.|TRBV30|TRBJ1-3|.
CAWDRGSGNTIYF
TGTGCCTGGGATCGGGGCTCTGGAAACACCATATATTTT
>16|many|TRBV7-9|TRBJ1-1|TRBD1
CASSTTGNRMNTEAFF
TGTGCCAGCAGCACGACAGGGAACAGAATGAACACTGAAGCTTTCTTT
>22|few|TRBV11-2|TRBJ2-1|TRBD2
CASSLVPAGRLDSIKTYNEQFF
TGTGCCAGCAGCTTAGTTCCAGCGGGACGACTCGATTCGATTAAAACCTACAATGAGCAGTTCTTC
>14|many|TRBV19|TRBJ2-7|.
CASSLSGTNYEQYF
TGTGCCAGTAGTCTGTCCGGGACAAACTACGAGCAGTACTTC
>16|.|TRBV7-9|TRBJ1-1|.
CASSHDISVRVTEAFF
TGTGCCAGCAGCCATGATATTTCAGTCAGGGTTACTGAAGCTTTCTTT
>12|.|TRBV4-3|TRBJ2-7|TRBD2
CASSSSGSEQYF
TGCGCCAGCAGCAGTAGCGGGAGCGAGCAGTACTTC
>16|few|TRBV11-1|TRBJ1-1|.
CASTRDPLGLSTEAFF
TGTGCCAGCACTAGAGACCCCCTCGGGTTGAGCACTGAAGCTTTCTTT
>13|.|TRBV9|TRBJ2-1|.
CASSVGSSNEQFF
TGTGCCAGCAGCGTAGGTAGTAGCAATGAGCAGTTCTTC
>12|few|TRBV7-2|TRBJ2-3|.
CASSPNTETQYF
TGTGCCAGCAGCCCGAACACAGAGACGCAGTATTTT
>14|.|TRBV5-1|TRBJ1-2|.
CASSTETDNYGYTF
TGCGCCAGCAGCACCGAGACAGATAACTATGGCTACACCTTC
>14|few|TRBV25-1|TRBJ2-7|TRBD1
CASISADRAYEQYF
TGTGCCAGCATTTCAGCGGACAGGGCCTACGAGCAGTACTTC
>15|many|TRBV7-3|TRBJ2-1|.
CASSLTVRRRNEQFF
TGTGCCAGCAGCTTAACGGTCAGGAGGCGCAATGAGCAGTTCTTC
>15|.|TRBV2|TRBJ2-5|.
CASRNLSRSQETQYF
TGTGCCAGCAGAAACCTAAGTCGGTCCCAAGAGACCCAGTACTTC